Detailed here is one T cell receptor beta chain. Authors' processing steps: Amplification of reference gene primers provided the estimated nucleated cell counts. This table comes from immunoSEQ multiplex PCR, and its TCRdb copy is limited to in-frame clones, with some not included. That table is the source of V, J and clone size, and D and trimming were worked out from the DNA. The profile covers 160,000 or so clones, with roughly nine tenths appearing a single time and about 3% taken by the ten largest. This entry comes from a study of blood T cell repertoires in COVID-19. Study information: Samples taken during acute and convalescent COVID-19 were collected in the United States, Italy and Spain. Sample material is recorded as cDNA or gDNA derived from T cells, B-cell-depleted T cells, or PBMCs.

The CDR3 length is 15 residues. Germline V gene sequence: CDR1 GTSNPN, CDR2 SVGIG (reference sequence). With V trimmed by 2 bases and J by 4 bases, 6 bases remained unmatched. This rearrangement joins TRBV30 to TRBJ2-5, with TRBD1 identical over 11 bases. This TCR derives from a man aged 60 to 69 with acute or convalescent COVID-19. Sequencing used peripheral blood. The CDR3 region has the DNA TGTGCCTGGAGTCGCACCGGGACAGGGGGAGAGACCCAGTACTTC. This encodes CAWSRTGTGGETQYF.